Listed here are 26 T cell receptor beta chains from one sample, sequenced in a study of T cell clonality in common variable immunodeficiency. Libraries were prepared by immunoSEQ multiplex PCR; TCRdb keeps only in-frame clonotypes and omits some of them. In total the sample includes tens of thousands of clones, none of them seen once. The material sequenced was peripheral blood mononuclear cells. These receptors were taken from a person between 18 and 75 years old in good health.

This clone was seen at least ten times. The read is 3 residues too short to cover the CDR3 end, so that end is filled in from the germline J gene. The chain employs TRBV11-2 and TRBJ2-5, with D hard to call. Germline CDR1 reads SGHAT; CDR2 reads FQNNGV. The CDR3 is 13 residues long. Deletions cut 3 bases from V and 2 bases from J, with 7 bases between. CDR3 sequence reads: CASSLSVQETQYF. The part of the CDR3 DNA that was read is TGTGCCAGCAGCTTGTCGGTACAAGAGACC. The full variable domain, rest sourced from reference TRBV11-2 and TRBJ2-5, is EAGVAQSPRYKIIEKRQSVAFWCNPISGHATLYWYQQILGQGPKLLIQFQNNGVVDDSQLPKDRFSAERLKGVDSTLKIQPAKLEDSAVYLCASSLSVQETQYFGPGTRLLVL.

This clone was detected many times. The read falls 3 residues short of the CDR3 end, and the missing part is taken from the germline J gene. V and J are TRBV10-3 and TRBJ2-5, with 12 bases lining up with TRBD2. The ends lost 3 bases at V and 0 bases at J; junction bases unmatched: 5. CDR1 and CDR2 from the germline V gene are ENHRY and SYGVKD. The CDR3 totals 17 residues. The covered CDR3 bases are TGTGCCATCAGTGAACCATCTAGCGGGAGGGACCAAGAGACC. Encoded protein: CAISEPSSGRDQET. The full-length CDR3 reads as CAISEPSSGRDQETQYF.

This clone was detected ten times or more. From the germline J gene comes the end of the CDR3, since the read stops 3 residues before it. The chain combines TRBV20-1 with TRBJ2-3; TRBD2 aligns across 7 bases. Germline trimming cut 4 bases from V and 4 bases from J; bases unmatched to any gene: 5. This CDR3 region has 13 residues. Looked up from germline, CDR1 is DFQATT and CDR2 is SNEGSKA (reference sequence). The covered CDR3 bases are TGCAGTGCTAAGGTAGCGGGCCCAGATACG. Residues: CSAKVAGPDT. The entire CDR3 is CSAKVAGPDTQYF.

In its sample, this clone was seen many times. The missing CDR3 end, 3 residues past where the read stops, is filled in from the germline J gene. V is TRBV29-1 and J is TRBJ1-1, with D possibly matching TRBD1 (5 bases). V was pared by 3 bases and J by 4 bases, with 15 bases between. Germline CDR1 is SQVTM and CDR2 is ANQGSEA. This CDR3 has 14 amino acids. The covered CDR3 bases are TGCAGCGTTGAGGTCGCAGTGGGGGGCACTGAA. Translating it yields CSVEVAVGGTE. In full, the CDR3 reads CSVEVAVGGTEAFF.

This clone was seen at least ten times. Read coverage stops 3 residues before the CDR3 terminus; the germline J gene supplies the remainder. V gene TRBV4-1 combines with J gene TRBJ2-3; 7 bases fit TRBD2. Trimming took 5 bases from V and 5 from J; bases not matched to a gene: 16. Per germline, CDR1 MGHRA and CDR2 YSYEKL. The CDR3 spans 17 residues. The CDR3 bases that were read are TGCGCCAGCAGCTACAGAGGAGCGGGATCCGAGGGAGATACG. This gives the protein CASSYRGAGSEGDT. The CDR3 as a whole reads CASSYRGAGSEGDTQYF.

About this clone: The read comes to an end 3 residues before the CDR3 does, leaving the germline J gene to fill in the end. This chain connects TRBV5-1 to TRBJ1-2; 8 bases align to TRBD1. The CDR3 has 15 amino acids. Germline-derived CDR1 and CDR2 are SGHRS and YFSETQ. CDR3 protein: CASSSLTGAGNIYTF. The part of the CDR3 DNA that was read is TGCGCCAGCAGCTCGCTGACAGGGGCAGGAAACATC.

There are a few counts of this clone. The CDR3 end falls 3 residues outside the read, so it is completed with the germline J gene. This rearrangement joins TRBV11-3 to TRBJ2-3; possibly TRBD1 for D (6 bases). The CDR3 runs 14 residues. Germline lookup yields CDR1 SGHNT and CDR2 YENEEA. CDR3 protein: CASSLRDTQETQYF. The DNA read from the CDR3 is TGTGCCAGCAGCCTCCGGGACACCCAAGAGACG.

This clone has a count of ten or more. The DNA ends 3 residues before the CDR3 does, and the rest of the CDR3 is filled in from the germline J gene. J is TRBJ2-1 and V is TRBV20-1; 9 nucleotides agree with TRBD1. V dropped 0 bases and J dropped 5; count of bases not matched to a gene: 8. Looked up from germline, CDR1 is DFQATT and CDR2 is SNEGSKA (reference sequence). This CDR3 is 16 amino acids long. The CDR3: CSARDPGTGLNNEQFF. The part of the CDR3 DNA that was read is TGCAGTGCTAGAGATCCCGGGACAGGGCTTAACAATGAG.

Only a few counts were recorded for this clone. The read halts 3 residues ahead of the CDR3 end, with the missing end drawn from the germline J gene. The genes are TRBV10-2 and TRBJ2-7; D possibly corresponds to TRBD1 (6 bases). Germline V gene lookup returns CDR1 WSHSY and CDR2 SAAADI. The CDR3 is made up of 13 amino acids. Trimming pared 0 bases from V and 6 bases from J, leaving 9 bases between. The CDR3 here is CASSESIRGEQYF. The DNA read from the CDR3 is TGCGCCAGCAGTGAGTCTATCAGGGGCGAG.

This clone has at least ten counts. The sequence runs out 3 residues before the end of the CDR3; the remainder is reconstructed from the germline J gene. The rearrangement joins TRBV20-1 to TRBJ1-4; D remains unclear. V was shortened by 7 bases and J by 0 bases, with 9 bases between the two germline ends. There are 13 residues in the CDR3. Per the germline V gene, CDR1 is DFQATT and CDR2 is SNEGSKA (reference sequence). The CDR3 protein is CSVANSTNEKLFF. Partial CDR3 DNA: TGCAGTGTTGCAAACTCAACTAATGAAAAA.

The sample holds many counts of this clone. The sequence runs out 3 residues before the end of the CDR3; the remainder is reconstructed from the germline J gene. The chain links TRBV20-1 to TRBJ2-7, with 7 bases aligning to TRBD2. V lost 6 bases and J lost 4; bases outside the gene matches: 12. The CDR3 is 14 amino acids. In germline, CDR1 is DFQATT, CDR2 SNEGSKA (reference sequence). The CDR3 sequence is CSALSAGMGYEQYF. The DNA read from the CDR3 is TGCAGTGCCCTTTCAGCGGGGATGGGGTACGAG.

This clone was seen ten or more times. Read coverage stops 3 residues before the CDR3 terminus; the germline J gene supplies the remainder. The gene calls are TRBV7-2 and TRBJ2-2; TRBD1 matches at 7 bases. This CDR3 has 15 residues. V trimming: 6 bases; J trimming: 7 bases; junction bases outside the gene matches: 11. The germline V gene has CDR1 SGHTA and CDR2 FQGNSA. The CDR3 spells CASRVTGQTGGELFF. CDR3 DNA, as far as it was read: TGTGCCAGCAGGGTAACGGGACAGACGGGCGGGGAG.

This clone has at least ten counts. From the germline J gene comes the end of the CDR3, since the read stops 3 residues before it. V gene TRBV7-9 combines with J gene TRBJ2-7, with a possible D match to TRBD2 (5 bases). This CDR3 spans 11 amino acids. The germline V gene has CDR1 SEHNR and CDR2 FQNEAQ (reference sequence). V was trimmed by 2 bases and J by 6 bases, leaving 5 bases between them. The sequenced CDR3 bases are TGTGCCAGCAGCTTAACTAGCGAG. Translating it yields CASSLTSE. The full CDR3 protein reads CASSLTSEQYF.

This clone was seen repeatedly, ten times or more. The read comes to an end 3 residues before the CDR3 does, leaving the germline J gene to fill in the end. V and J are TRBV7-9 and TRBJ2-3; the D is unclear. The V end lost 2 bases, the J end lost 5 bases, and 5 bases lay between the germline ends. Germline CDR1 is SEHNR and CDR2 is FQNEAQ (reference sequence). CDR3 length: 12 residues. CDR3 DNA (partial): TGTGCCAGCAGCTTACTAGGAGATACG. Protein product: CASSLLGDT. The CDR3 in its entirety is CASSLLGDTQYF. Looking up the rest from reference TRBV7-9 and TRBJ2-3 gives the full variable domain: DTGVSQNPRHKITKRGQNVTFRCDPISEHNRLYWYRQTLGQGPEFLTYFQNEAQLEKSRLLSDRFSAERPKGSFSTLEIQRTEQGDSAMYLCASSLLGDTQYFGPGTRLTVL.

Ten or more counts support this clone. The junction shows a germline mismatch at one end, possibly a read error. The read falls 3 residues short of the CDR3 end, and the missing part is taken from the germline J gene. The rearrangement links TRBV4-2 to TRBJ1-2; D is possibly TRBD1 (5 bases). The CDR3 runs to 17 residues. Germline V gene data show CDR1 as LGHNA and CDR2 as YNFKEQ. CDR3 sequence: CASSQGAHGASTDTYTF. The DNA read from the CDR3 is TGCGCCAGCAGCCAAGGGGCTCATGGGGCGAGCACAGATACG.

This clone was found many times. The CDR3 sequence is CSATGVGGTDTQYF. The sequenced part of the CDR3 DNA is TGCAGTGCTACAGGGGTAGGAGGCACAGATACG. V and J are TRBV20-1 and TRBJ2-3; tentatively, D is TRBD1 (6 bases). The CDR3 extends 3 residues past the end of the read, so its final part is completed from the germline J gene. Germline CDR1 DFQATT, CDR2 SNEGSKA (reference sequence). This CDR3 region has 14 residues. V lost 4 bases and J 1 base, leaving 12 bases between the germline ends.

The table lists this clone with many counts. The read ends 3 residues shy of where the CDR3 ends; the end is completed using the germline J gene. The genes are TRBV20-1 and TRBJ2-3; D is unresolved. Germline CDR1 DFQATT, CDR2 SNEGSKA (reference sequence). This CDR3 is built from 15 residues. The ends were cut back, 1 base at V and 2 bases at J, with 13 bases in the middle. The sequenced CDR3 bases are TGCAGTGCTAGAGGATGGCCGAAACACACAGATACG. Residues: CSARGWPKHTDT. The entire CDR3 sequence reads CSARGWPKHTDTQYF.

This clone was observed at least ten times. The CDR3 reads CASSHRGRSYGNTIYF. CDR3 DNA, as far as it was read: TGTGCCAGCAGCCACCGGGGGAGAAGTTATGGAAACACC. The chain has TRBV4-2 and TRBJ1-3, with D tentatively TRBD1 (5 bases). Sequencing ends 3 residues short of the CDR3 end; the germline J gene provides the rest. Germline V gene lookup returns CDR1 LGHNA and CDR2 YNFKEQ. This CDR3 has 16 residues. Trimming left V 3 bases short and J 3 bases short, with 15 bases between.

This clone turned up a few times. Mismatch with germline at one junction end may stem from a read error. The read ends 3 residues shy of where the CDR3 ends; the end is completed using the germline J gene. This chain joins TRBV30 and TRBJ1-1, with D unclear. The germline V gene has CDR1 GTSNPN and CDR2 SVGIG (reference sequence). The CDR3 runs to 14 residues. CDR3 bases read: TGTGCCTGGAGGTCCTTCGACATAAACACTGAG. It yields the protein CAWRSFDINTE. The full-length CDR3 reads as CAWRSFDINTEAFF.

As for this clone: The read halts 3 residues ahead of the CDR3 end, with the missing end drawn from the germline J gene. The J gene is TRBJ2-4, the V gene TRBV19, with 7 bases matching TRBD1. The CDR3 runs 14 residues. Germline loops: CDR1 LNHDA, CDR2 SQIVND (reference sequence). The covered CDR3 bases are TGTGCCAGTAGTGAGACAGGGCTGGCCTATGGT. It specifies CASSETGLAYG. The whole CDR3 is CASSETGLAYGQYF.

This clone was seen repeatedly, ten times or more. The read stops 3 residues short of the end of the CDR3; the missing end is completed from the germline J gene. V gene TRBV20-1 combines with J gene TRBJ1-4; D is unresolved. V lost 5 bases and J lost 0, with 10 bases in between. The germline V gene has CDR1 DFQATT and CDR2 SNEGSKA (reference sequence). The length of the CDR3 is 14 residues. Partial CDR3 DNA: TGCAGTGCTGTAGGGTATGCAACTAATGAAAAA. It is translated as CSAVGYATNEK. The CDR3 reads in full as CSAVGYATNEKLFF.

At least ten counts were recorded for this clone. From the germline J gene comes the end of the CDR3, since the read stops 3 residues before it. This chain joins TRBV13 and TRBJ2-3; 11 bases match TRBD2. The CDR3 extends over 14 amino acids. Germline lookup yields CDR1 PRHDT and CDR2 FYEKMQ (reference sequence). Trimming cost V 6 bases and J 1 base; bases outside gene matches: 0. CDR3 DNA, as far as it was read: TGTGCCAGCAGGACTAGCGGGGGCACAGATACG. Residues: CASRTSGGTDT. The CDR3 in full is CASRTSGGTDTQYF. The full variable domain, its missing parts supplied by reference TRBV13 and TRBJ2-3, is AAGVIQSPRHLIKEKRETATLKCYPIPRHDTVYWYQQGPGQDPQFLISFYEKMQSDKGSIPDRFSAQQFSDYHSELNMSSLELGDSALYFCASRTSGGTDTQYFGPGTRLTVL.

In its sample, this clone was seen many times. The read ends 3 residues shy of where the CDR3 ends; the end is completed using the germline J gene. J is TRBJ1-1 and V is TRBV4-1; D is perhaps TRBD1 (5 bases). With 1 base removed from V and 4 bases from J, the gap between germline ends came to 13 bases. The CDR3 runs to 15 residues. Per the germline V gene, CDR1 is MGHRA and CDR2 is YSYEKL. Here the CDR3 reads CASSQGRGIITEAFF. The part of the CDR3 DNA that was read is TGCGCCAGCAGCCAAGGGCGGGGGATAATCACTGAA.

This clone was observed at least ten times. Read sequence stops 3 residues before the CDR3 end, and the germline J gene provides the missing end. The chain is built from TRBV2 and TRBJ1-5; D is ambiguous. V lost 3 bases and J 6 bases, leaving 15 bases between the germline ends. Germline V CDR1 and CDR2: SNHLY, FYNNEI. The CDR3 has 15 residues. The part of the CDR3 DNA that was read is TGTGCCAGCAGTGATATTCGGGGTGAGGGTCAGCCC. Protein sequence: CASSDIRGEGQP. The entire CDR3 is CASSDIRGEGQPQHF.

This clone showed up many times. With the read ending 3 residues before the CDR3 end, the germline J gene is used to fill in that end. The rearrangement uses TRBV20-1 and TRBJ2-7; TRBD1 matches 11 bases. This CDR3 spans 14 amino acids. Losses at the gene ends were 2 bases for V and 6 bases for J; bases not matched to a gene: 6. Germline values: CDR1 DFQATT, CDR2 SNEGSKA (reference sequence). The CDR3 loop reads CSARIAGTGGEQYF. Incomplete CDR3 DNA: TGCAGTGCTAGAATTGCCGGGACAGGGGGCGAG.

This clone was seen repeatedly, ten times or more. The CDR3 end falls 3 residues outside the read, so it is completed with the germline J gene. V usage is TRBV19 and J usage is TRBJ2-3; 7 bases match TRBD2. Per the germline V gene, CDR1 is LNHDA and CDR2 is SQIVND (reference sequence). V lost 5 bases, J lost 6 bases, and 11 bases stayed unmatched. The CDR3 covers 15 residues. CDR3 DNA (partial): TGTGCCAGTAGTCCACTGACTAGCCTCTCTGATACG. It codes for CASSPLTSLSDT. The full CDR3 protein is CASSPLTSLSDTQYF.